The 21 T cell receptor beta chains listed next were all sequenced from one sample in a study of blood T cells in healthy people across ages. A sample-barcoded 5' primer and a J-beta primer mix were used in a second PCR of about 7 to 12 cycles. TCRdb itself ran the 5' RACE reads through MiXCR, one entry per CDR3 protein. The sample consists of 1.5 million to 2 million distinct CDR3 sequences, about 39% of them appearing once. Sequences were obtained from blood. These receptors were taken from a human donor in good health.

This chain uses TRBV13 with TRBJ1-6; 8 positions match TRBD1. J gave up 9 bases and V 5 bases, and 6 bases lay outside the gene matches. The germline gives CDR1 PRHDT, CDR2 FYEKMQ (reference sequence). The CDR3 covers 14 residues. CDR3 in amino acids: CASSVTGDGSPLHF. DNA of the CDR3: TGTGCCAGCAGCGTGACAGGGGATGGTTCACCCCTCCACTTT.

This clonotype turned up a few times. The rearrangement links TRBV7-2 to TRBJ1-4, with D possibly TRBD1 on 6 matching bases. The germline CDR1 and CDR2 sequences are SGHTA and FQGNSA. This CDR3 is built from 11 residues. The V and J ends lost 5 bases and 14 bases respectively, with 12 bases between them. CDR3 in amino acids: CASSLGGGLFF. For the CDR3, the DNA is TGTGCCAGCAGCCTAGGAGGGGGGCTGTTTTTT. The variable domain in full, completed from reference TRBV7-2 and TRBJ1-4, reads GAGVSQSPSNKVTEKGKDVELRCDPISGHTALYWYRQSLGQGLEFLIYFQGNSAPDKSGLPSDRFSAERTGGSVSTLTIQRTQQEDSAVYLCASSLGGGLFFGSGTQLSVL.

V usage is TRBV7-8 and J usage is TRBJ2-3, with D unclear. The germline V and J ends were trimmed by 5 bases and 3 bases, with 15 bases remaining between them. Germline values: CDR1 SGHVS, CDR2 FQNEAQ. This CDR3 region has 15 residues. Here the CDR3 reads CASSIEIARTDTQYF. CDR3 nucleotide sequence: TGTGCCAGCAGCATCGAGATAGCTAGGACAGATACGCAGTATTTT.

Of note for this clonotype: A read error may explain this, as a much larger clone is one base away. The chain carries TRBV28 and TRBJ1-5, with D possibly matching TRBD1 (6 bases). This CDR3 region has 14 residues. Trimming left V 8 bases short and J 4 bases short, with 15 bases between. Germline CDR1 is MDHEN and CDR2 is SYDVKM. The CDR3 nucleotides are TGTGCCAGCGAACAGGGAAATGAGAATCAGCCCCAGCATTTT. Translated, it gives CASEQGNENQPQHF.

The J gene is TRBJ2-1, the V gene TRBV28; 12 positions agree with TRBD2. The junction had 6 bases not matched to a gene; V was cut back by 5 bases and J by 7 bases. CDR1 and CDR2 from the germline V gene are MDHEN and SYDVKM. This CDR3 contains 15 residues. CDR3: CASSTPSGGGNEQFF. The CDR3 DNA reads as TGTGCCAGCAGTACCCCTAGCGGGGGGGGGAATGAGCAGTTCTTC. The variable domain in full, completed from reference TRBV28 and TRBJ2-1, reads DVKVTQSSRYLVKRTGEKVFLECVQDMDHENMFWYRQDPGLGLRLIYFSYDVKMKEKGDIPEGYSVSREKKERFSLILESASTNQTSMYLCASSTPSGGGNEQFFGPGTRLTVL.

This clonotype was detected a few times. The chain joins TRBV7-3 to TRBJ2-3; no clear D. The CDR3 runs 13 residues. Per the germline V gene, CDR1 is SGHTA and CDR2 is FQGTGA. Deletions cut 1 base from V and 6 bases from J, with 8 bases between. CDR3 bases: TGTGCCAGCAGCTTAAGTTATTCCGATACGCAGTATTTT. Translation: CASSLSYSDTQYF.

The chain joins TRBV18 to TRBJ2-5; D not resolved. TRBJ2-7 explains the end of the DNA better; the J call may be wrong. Germline values: CDR1 KGHSH, CDR2 LQKENI. The CDR3 is 14 residues long. CDR3 coding DNA: TGTGCCAGCTCACCAAAGGGTTATATCTACGAGCAGTACTTC. Translated: CASSPKGYIYEQYF.

The CDR3 bases are TGCAGTGCTAGAAAGGCGGGCACTGAAGCTTTCTTT. It specifies CSARKAGTEAFF. The rearrangement joins TRBV20-1 to TRBJ1-1; D gene unclear. Germline V gives CDR1 DFQATT, CDR2 SNEGSKA (reference sequence). The CDR3 loop spans 12 amino acids. V lost 2 bases to trimming and J lost 4 bases, with 8 bases between them.

This rearrangement joins TRBV21-1 to TRBJ1-5; TRBD1, as called in the table, went unchecked against the DNA. TRBV21-1 is designated a pseudogene. This CDR3 has 15 residues. The CDR3 sequence is CASSKADRDNQPQHF. As DNA, the CDR3 is TGTGCCAGCAGCAAGGCGGACAGGGACAATCAGCCCCAGCATTTT.

This clonotype was picked up one time. Since the CDR3 does not end with the conserved phenylalanine or tryptophan, this likely comes from a read error. The rearrangement joins TRBV10-2 to TRBJ2-7; TRBD1 might be the D (5 bases). The V gene lost 0 bases and the J gene lost 2 bases, with 20 bases spanning the gap. The CDR3 length is 18 residues. CDR1 is WSHSY, CDR2 SAAADI, per germline. CDR3 bases: TGCGCCAGCAGTGAGTCATTCAGGCAGGGTGAAGCCACCTACGAGCAGTACCTC. Its protein product is CASSESFRQGEATYEQYL.

The rearrangement links TRBV20-1 to TRBJ2-5; 12 bases are a match to TRBD2. Germline V gives CDR1 DFQATT, CDR2 SNEGSKA (reference sequence). With 4 bases clipped from V and 5 bases from J, the junction kept 8 bases outside the gene matches. This CDR3 contains 15 residues. CDR3 bases: TGCAGTGCTAAGTCCCTAGCGGGGGGGCCCGAGACCCAGTACTTC. It specifies CSAKSLAGGPETQYF.

This clonotype appeared a few times. This chain connects TRBV24-1 to TRBJ1-1; perhaps TRBD1 as D (5 bases). CDR1 is KGHDR and CDR2 is SFDVKD in the germline V gene. Trimming stripped 10 bases from V and 4 bases from J, with 12 bases between. There are 12 residues in the CDR3. The CDR3, as DNA: TGTGCCACTTCTCAGGGTACCACTGAAGCTTTCTTT. As protein: CATSQGTTEAFF.

CDR3 DNA: TGTGCCAGCAGCCTTAGTCCGGCTAGCGGGGGCGTTTGGAATGAGCAGTTCTTC. Translation gives CASSLSPASGGVWNEQFF. The rearrangement links TRBV14 to TRBJ2-1; 10 bases line up with TRBD2. The germline V gene has CDR1 SGHDN and CDR2 FVKESK. The CDR3 has 18 residues. V lost 4 bases, J lost 7 bases, and 16 bases stayed unmatched.

This clonotype was seen once. The chain recombines TRBV28 with TRBJ2-5; the match to TRBD2 covers 7 bases. The J call may be faulty, since TRBJ2-7 better matches the DNA end. The CDR3 contains 21 residues. Germline values: CDR1 MDHEN, CDR2 SYDVKM. Written as DNA, the CDR3 is TGTGCCAGCAGTACGCTAGCGGAGGCCCCTACGACGAGCGGAGGCCCCTACGAGCAGTACTTC. It encodes CASSTLAEAPTTSGGPYEQYF.

A few counts support this clonotype. The V call is TRBV28, the J call TRBJ1-2; D call uncertain. The CDR3 runs to 14 residues. Deletions cut 5 bases from V and 1 base from J, with 11 bases between. CDR1 is MDHEN, CDR2 SYDVKM, per germline. The CDR3 coding sequence is TGTGCCAGCAGTCTTCCGCCATATAACTATGGCTACACCTTC. Amino acids: CASSLPPYNYGYTF.

The chain couples TRBV4-1 to TRBJ2-7, with TRBD2 as a possible D gene (6 bases). Germline CDR1 and CDR2: MGHRA and YSYEKL. The germline V and J ends were trimmed by 3 bases and 1 base, with 16 bases remaining between them. The CDR3 consists of 16 residues. CDR3 nucleotide sequence: TGCGCCAGCAGCCACCCCGCGGAGGGTAGATCCTACGAGCAGTACTTC. Translation: CASSHPAEGRSYEQYF.

The V gene is TRBV20-1, the J gene TRBJ2-5; 7 nucleotides agree with TRBD1. The J call could be wrong; TRBJ2-7 is a better fit for the DNA end. Germline CDR1 reads DFQATT; CDR2 reads SNEGSKA (reference sequence). The CDR3 spans 14 residues. CDR3 sequence reads: CSAREPDRDHEQYF. DNA for the CDR3: TGCAGTGCTAGAGAACCCGACAGGGACCACGAGCAGTACTTC.

About this clonotype: At one of its ends the junction is not consistent with the germline gene, which may arise from a read error. The chain employs TRBV2 and TRBJ2-5; TRBD1 aligns across 7 bases. The closer fit of TRBJ2-7 to the DNA end suggests the J call may be wrong. The CDR3 covers 15 residues. The germline V gene has CDR1 SNHLY and CDR2 FYNNEI. In DNA form, the CDR3 reads TGTGTCAGCAGTGCCTCCGGGACAGACCCCTACGAGCAGTACTTC. Encoded protein: CVSSASGTDPYEQYF.

This clonotype occurred a few times. Since a far larger clone is one base different, this is likely a read error. V usage is TRBV7-2 and J usage is TRBJ1-2; no firm D call. Germline assignment: CDR1 SGHTA and CDR2 FQGNSA. The CDR3 spans 12 residues. The CDR3 DNA reads as TGTGCCGGCAGCCCCGATAACTATGGCTACACCTTC. Translating it yields CAGSPDNYGYTF.

CDR3 in amino acids: CASSAGFSYNEQFF. In nucleotides, the CDR3 is TGTGCCAGCAGCGCAGGGTTCTCCTACAATGAGCAGTTCTTC. V and J are TRBV9 and TRBJ2-1, with D maybe TRBD1 (5 bases). Germline loops: CDR1 SGDLS, CDR2 YYNGEE. V dropped 3 bases and J dropped 0 bases, with 7 bases sitting between them. CDR3 length: 14 amino acids. The whole variable domain, remainder taken from reference TRBV9 and TRBJ2-1, is DSGVTQTPKHLITATGQRVTLRCSPRSGDLSVYWYQQSLDQGLQFLIQYYNGEERAKGNILERFSAQQFPDLHSELNLSSLELGDSALYFCASSAGFSYNEQFFGPGTRLTVL.

This clonotype was counted only a few times. The J gene is TRBJ2-3, the V gene TRBV6-1, with D perhaps TRBD1 or TRBD2 (5 bases each). The CDR3 is made up of 14 amino acids. V dropped 6 bases and J dropped 2 bases, with 12 bases sitting between them. Per germline, CDR1 MNHNS and CDR2 SASEGT. The CDR3, as DNA: TGTGCCAGCAGACTGAGGGGCCCCACAGATACGCAGTATTTT. Residues: CASRLRGPTDTQYF.